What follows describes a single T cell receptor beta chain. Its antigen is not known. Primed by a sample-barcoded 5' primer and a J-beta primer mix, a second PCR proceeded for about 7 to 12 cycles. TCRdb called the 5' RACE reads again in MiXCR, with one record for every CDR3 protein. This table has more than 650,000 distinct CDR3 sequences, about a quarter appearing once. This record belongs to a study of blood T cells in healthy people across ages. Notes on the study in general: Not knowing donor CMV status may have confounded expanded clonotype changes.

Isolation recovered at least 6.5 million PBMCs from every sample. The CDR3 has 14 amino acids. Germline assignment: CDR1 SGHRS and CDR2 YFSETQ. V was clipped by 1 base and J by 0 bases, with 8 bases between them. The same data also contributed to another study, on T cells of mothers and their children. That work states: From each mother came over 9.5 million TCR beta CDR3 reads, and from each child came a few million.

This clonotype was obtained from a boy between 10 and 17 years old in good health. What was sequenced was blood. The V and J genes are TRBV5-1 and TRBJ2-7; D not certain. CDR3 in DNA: TGCGCCAGCAGCTTGCAGGTCAGCTCCTACGAGCAGTACTTC. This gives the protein CASSLQVSSYEQYF.